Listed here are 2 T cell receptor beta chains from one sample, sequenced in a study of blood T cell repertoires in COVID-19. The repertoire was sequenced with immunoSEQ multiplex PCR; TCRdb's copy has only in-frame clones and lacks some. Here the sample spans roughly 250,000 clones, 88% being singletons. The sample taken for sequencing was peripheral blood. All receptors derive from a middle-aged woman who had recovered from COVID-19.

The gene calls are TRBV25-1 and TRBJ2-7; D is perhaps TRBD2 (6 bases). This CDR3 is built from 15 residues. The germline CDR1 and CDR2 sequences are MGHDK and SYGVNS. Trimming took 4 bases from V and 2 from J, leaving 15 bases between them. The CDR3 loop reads CASSVGGTLAYEQYF. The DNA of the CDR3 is TGTGCCAGCAGTGTAGGCGGGACCTTGGCCTACGAGCAGTACTTC.

Here the CDR3 DNA reads TGTGCCAGCTCACCAAATAGCGGGAGCGGGGAGACCCAGTACTTC. Residues: CASSPNSGSGETQYF. The chain has TRBV18 and TRBJ2-5; 9 bases line up with TRBD2. The CDR3 has 15 residues. The germline V gene has CDR1 KGHSH and CDR2 LQKENI. The junction had 6 bases not matched to a gene; V was cut back by 2 bases and J by 5 bases.